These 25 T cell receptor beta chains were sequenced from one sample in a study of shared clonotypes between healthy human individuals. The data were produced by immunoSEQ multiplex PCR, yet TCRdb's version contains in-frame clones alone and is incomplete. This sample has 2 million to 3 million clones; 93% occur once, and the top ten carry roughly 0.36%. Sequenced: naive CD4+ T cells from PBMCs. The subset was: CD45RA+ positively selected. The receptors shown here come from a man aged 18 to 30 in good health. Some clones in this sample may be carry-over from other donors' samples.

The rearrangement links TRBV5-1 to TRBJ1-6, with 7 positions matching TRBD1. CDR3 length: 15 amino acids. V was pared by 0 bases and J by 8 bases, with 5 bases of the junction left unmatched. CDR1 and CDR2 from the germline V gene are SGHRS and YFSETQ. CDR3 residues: CASSLEEGAYSPLHF. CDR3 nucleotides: TGCGCCAGCAGCTTGGAGGAGGGGGCTTATTCACCCCTCCACTTT. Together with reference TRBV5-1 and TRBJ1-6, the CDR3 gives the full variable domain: KAGVTQTPRYLIKTRGQQVTLSCSPISGHRSVSWYQQTPGQGLQFLFEYFSETQRNKGNFPGRFSGRQFSNSRSEMNVSTLELGDSALYLCASSLEEGAYSPLHFGNGTRLTVT.

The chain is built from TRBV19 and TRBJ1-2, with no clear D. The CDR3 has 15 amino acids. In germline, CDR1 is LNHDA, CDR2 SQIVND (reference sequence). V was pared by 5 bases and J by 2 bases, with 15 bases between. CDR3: CASSVNLGINYGYTF. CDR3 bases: TGTGCCAGTAGTGTAAACCTCGGGATCAACTATGGCTACACCTTC.

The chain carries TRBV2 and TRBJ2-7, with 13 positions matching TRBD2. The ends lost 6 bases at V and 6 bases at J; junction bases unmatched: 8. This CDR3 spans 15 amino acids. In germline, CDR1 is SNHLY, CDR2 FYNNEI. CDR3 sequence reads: CASRGQLAGGVEQYF. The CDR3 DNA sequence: TGTGCCAGCAGAGGTCAACTAGCGGGAGGGGTCGAGCAGTACTTC.

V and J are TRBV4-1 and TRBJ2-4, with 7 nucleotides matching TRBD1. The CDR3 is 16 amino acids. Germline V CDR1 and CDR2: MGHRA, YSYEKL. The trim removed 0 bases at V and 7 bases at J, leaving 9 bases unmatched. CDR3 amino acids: CASSQENRGFLNIQYF. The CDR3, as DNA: TGCGCCAGCAGCCAAGAAAACAGGGGCTTCCTGAACATTCAGTACTTC.

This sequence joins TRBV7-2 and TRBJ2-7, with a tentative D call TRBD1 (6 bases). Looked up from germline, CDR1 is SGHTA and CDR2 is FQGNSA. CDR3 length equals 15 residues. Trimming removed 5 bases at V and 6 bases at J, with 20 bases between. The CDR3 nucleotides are TGTGCCAGCAGCGCGACGGGGACAAGGTCTCTCGAGCAGTACTTC. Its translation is CASSATGTRSLEQYF. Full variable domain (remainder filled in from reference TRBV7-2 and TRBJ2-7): GAGVSQSPSNKVTEKGKDVELRCDPISGHTALYWYRQSLGQGLEFLIYFQGNSAPDKSGLPSDRFSAERTGGSVSTLTIQRTQQEDSAVYLCASSATGTRSLEQYFGPGTRLTVT.

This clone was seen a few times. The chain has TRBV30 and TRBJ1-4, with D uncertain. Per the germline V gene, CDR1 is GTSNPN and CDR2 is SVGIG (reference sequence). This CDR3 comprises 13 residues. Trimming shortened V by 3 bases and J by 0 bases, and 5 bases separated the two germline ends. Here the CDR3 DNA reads TGTGCCTGGAGACCGTCAACTAATGAAAAACTGTTTTTT. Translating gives CAWRPSTNEKLFF.

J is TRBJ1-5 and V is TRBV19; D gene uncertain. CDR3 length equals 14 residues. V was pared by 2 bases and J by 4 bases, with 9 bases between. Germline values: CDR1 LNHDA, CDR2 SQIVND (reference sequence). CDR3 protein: CASSIPQVNQPQHF. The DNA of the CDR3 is TGTGCCAGTAGTATACCGCAGGTGAATCAGCCCCAGCATTTT.

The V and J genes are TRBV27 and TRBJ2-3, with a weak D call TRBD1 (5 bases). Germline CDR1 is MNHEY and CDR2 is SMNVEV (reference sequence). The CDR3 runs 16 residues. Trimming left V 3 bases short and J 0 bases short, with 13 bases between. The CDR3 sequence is CASSFMADTSTDTQYF. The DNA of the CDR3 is TGTGCCAGCAGTTTTATGGCGGACACTAGCACAGATACGCAGTATTTT.

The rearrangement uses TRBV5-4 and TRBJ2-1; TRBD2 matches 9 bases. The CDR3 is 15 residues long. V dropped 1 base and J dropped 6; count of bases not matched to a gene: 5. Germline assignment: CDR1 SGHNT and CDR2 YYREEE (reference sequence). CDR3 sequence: CASSLRLAEVNEQFF. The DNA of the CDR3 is TGTGCCAGCAGCTTGCGACTAGCGGAGGTCAATGAGCAGTTCTTC.

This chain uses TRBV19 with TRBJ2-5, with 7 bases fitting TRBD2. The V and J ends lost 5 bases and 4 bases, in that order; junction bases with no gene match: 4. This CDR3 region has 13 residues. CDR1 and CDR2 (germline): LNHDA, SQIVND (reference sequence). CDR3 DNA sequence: TGTGCCAGTAGTGACCGGGAGGTAGAGACCCAGTACTTC. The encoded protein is CASSDREVETQYF.

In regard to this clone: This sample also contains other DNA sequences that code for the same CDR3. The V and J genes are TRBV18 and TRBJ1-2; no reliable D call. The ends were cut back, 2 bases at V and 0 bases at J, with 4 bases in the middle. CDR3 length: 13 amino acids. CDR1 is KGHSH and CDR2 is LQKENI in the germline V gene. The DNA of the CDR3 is TGTGCCAGCTCACCAGACTCTAACTATGGCTACACCTTC. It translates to CASSPDSNYGYTF.

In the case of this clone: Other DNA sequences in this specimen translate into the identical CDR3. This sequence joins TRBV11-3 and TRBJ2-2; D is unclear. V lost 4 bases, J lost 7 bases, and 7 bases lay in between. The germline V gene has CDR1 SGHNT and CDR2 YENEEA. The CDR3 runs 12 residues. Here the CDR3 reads CASSSLVGELFF. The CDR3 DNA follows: TGTGCCAGCAGCTCCCTAGTCGGGGAGCTGTTTTTT.

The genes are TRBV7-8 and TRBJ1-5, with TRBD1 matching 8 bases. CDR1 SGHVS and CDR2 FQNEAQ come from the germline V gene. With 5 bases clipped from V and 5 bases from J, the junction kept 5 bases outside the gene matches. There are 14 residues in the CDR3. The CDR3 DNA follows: TGTGCCAGCAGCCCGGACAGGGCTTATCAGCCCCAGCATTTT. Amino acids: CASSPDRAYQPQHF.

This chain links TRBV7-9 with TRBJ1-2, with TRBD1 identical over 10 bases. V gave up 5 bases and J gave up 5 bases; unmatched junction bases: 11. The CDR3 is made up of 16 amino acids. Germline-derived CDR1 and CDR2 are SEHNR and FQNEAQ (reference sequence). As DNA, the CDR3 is TGTGCCAGCAGCCAGACCAATGGGGACAGGGGTTATGGCTACACCTTC. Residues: CASSQTNGDRGYGYTF.

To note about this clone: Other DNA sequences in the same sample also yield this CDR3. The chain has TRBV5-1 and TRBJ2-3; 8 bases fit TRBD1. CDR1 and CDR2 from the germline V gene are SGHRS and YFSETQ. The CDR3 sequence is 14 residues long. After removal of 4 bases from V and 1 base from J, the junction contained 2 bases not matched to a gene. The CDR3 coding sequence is TGCGCCAGCAGCCCACAGGGGGGCACAGATACGCAGTATTTT. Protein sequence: CASSPQGGTDTQYF.

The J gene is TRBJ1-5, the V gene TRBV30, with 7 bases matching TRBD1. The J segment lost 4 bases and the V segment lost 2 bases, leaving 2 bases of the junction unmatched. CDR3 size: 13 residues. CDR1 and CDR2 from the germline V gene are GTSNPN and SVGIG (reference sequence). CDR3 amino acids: CAWSTGANQPQHF. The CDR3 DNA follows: TGTGCCTGGAGTACAGGGGCGAATCAGCCCCAGCATTTT.

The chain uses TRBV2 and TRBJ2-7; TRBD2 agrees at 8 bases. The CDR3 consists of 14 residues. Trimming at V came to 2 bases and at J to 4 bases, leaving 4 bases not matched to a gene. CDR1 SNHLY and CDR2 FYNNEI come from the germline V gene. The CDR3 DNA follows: TGTGCCAGCAGTGAAATAGCGGGAAGGTACGAGCAGTACTTC. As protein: CASSEIAGRYEQYF.

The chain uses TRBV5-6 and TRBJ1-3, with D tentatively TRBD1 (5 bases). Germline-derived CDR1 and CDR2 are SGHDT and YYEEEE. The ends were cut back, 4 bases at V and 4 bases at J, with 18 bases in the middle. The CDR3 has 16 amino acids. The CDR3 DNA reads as TGTGCCAGCAGCCGATCCGCAGGGCAGGTCGGAAACACCATATATTTT. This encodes CASSRSAGQVGNTIYF.

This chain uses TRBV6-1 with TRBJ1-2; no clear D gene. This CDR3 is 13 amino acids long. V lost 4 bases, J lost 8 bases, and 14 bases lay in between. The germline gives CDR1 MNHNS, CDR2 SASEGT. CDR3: CASSVGIRRGYTF. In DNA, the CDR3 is TGTGCCAGCAGTGTGGGGATTAGACGCGGCTACACCTTC.

The CDR3 is CALTNSYNEQFF. CDR3 in DNA: TGTGCCTTGACGAACTCCTACAATGAGCAGTTCTTC. The chain links TRBV7-9 to TRBJ2-1; D remains unclear. Trimming removed 11 bases from V and 0 bases from J, with 8 bases in between. The germline gives CDR1 SEHNR, CDR2 FQNEAQ (reference sequence). The CDR3 length is 12 residues.

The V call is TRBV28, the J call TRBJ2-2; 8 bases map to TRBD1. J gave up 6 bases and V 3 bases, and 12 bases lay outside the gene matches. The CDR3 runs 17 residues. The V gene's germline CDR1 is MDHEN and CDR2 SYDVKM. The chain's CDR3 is CASSFSSSQGAAGELFF. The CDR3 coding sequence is TGTGCCAGCAGTTTCTCTTCTAGCCAGGGGGCTGCCGGGGAGCTGTTTTTT.

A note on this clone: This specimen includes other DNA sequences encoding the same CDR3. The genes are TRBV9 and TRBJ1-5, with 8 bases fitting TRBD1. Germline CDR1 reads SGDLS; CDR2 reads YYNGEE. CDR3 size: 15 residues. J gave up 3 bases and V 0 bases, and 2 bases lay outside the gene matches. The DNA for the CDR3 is TGTGCCAGCAGCGTAGGCCAGGGGGCCAATCAGCCCCAGCATTTT. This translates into CASSVGQGANQPQHF. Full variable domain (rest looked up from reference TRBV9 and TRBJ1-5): DSGVTQTPKHLITATGQRVTLRCSPRSGDLSVYWYQQSLDQGLQFLIQYYNGEERAKGNILERFSAQQFPDLHSELNLSSLELGDSALYFCASSVGQGANQPQHFGDGTRLSIL.

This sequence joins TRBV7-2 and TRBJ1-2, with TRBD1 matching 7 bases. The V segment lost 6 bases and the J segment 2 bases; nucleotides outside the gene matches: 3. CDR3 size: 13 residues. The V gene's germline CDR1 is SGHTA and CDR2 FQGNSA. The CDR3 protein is CASRMTGNYGYTF. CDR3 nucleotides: TGTGCCAGCAGGATGACAGGGAACTATGGCTACACCTTC.

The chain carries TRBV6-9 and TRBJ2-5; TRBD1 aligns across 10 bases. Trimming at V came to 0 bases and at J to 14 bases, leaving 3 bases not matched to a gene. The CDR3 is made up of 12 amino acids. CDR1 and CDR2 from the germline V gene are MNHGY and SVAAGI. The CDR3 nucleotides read TGTGCCAGCAGTTATTCTGGGGACAGGGGTTACTTC. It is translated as CASSYSGDRGYF.

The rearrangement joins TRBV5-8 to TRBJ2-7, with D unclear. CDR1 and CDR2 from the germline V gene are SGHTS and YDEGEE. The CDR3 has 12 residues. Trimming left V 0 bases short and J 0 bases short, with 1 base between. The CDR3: CASSLASYEQYF. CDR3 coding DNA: TGTGCCAGCAGCTTGGCCTCCTACGAGCAGTACTTC.